A single sample is the source of the 2 T cell receptor beta chains below, sequenced in a study of blood T cell repertoires in COVID-19. The table came from immunoSEQ multiplex PCR; TCRdb's copy has only in-frame clones and leaves some out. The data contain 150,000 to 190,000 clones, 80% to 90% of them singletons. The sequencing sample was made of PBMCs or T cells enriched from blood (not recorded which). These receptors were collected from a man in his fifties or sixties who had recovered from COVID-19.

The gene calls are TRBV18 and TRBJ2-7; D is perhaps TRBD1 (5 bases). Germline V gene lookup returns CDR1 KGHSH and CDR2 LQKENI. This CDR3 is built from 12 residues. V lost 3 bases and J lost 3, with 6 bases in between. The CDR3 nucleotides are TGTGCCAGCTCACCTGACAGCTACGAGCAGTACTTC. The encoded protein is CASSPDSYEQYF.

V and J are TRBV30 and TRBJ2-7, with 9 bases aligning to TRBD2. The J segment lost 2 bases and the V segment lost 6 bases, leaving 5 bases of the junction unmatched. Germline CDR1 GTSNPN, CDR2 SVGIG (reference sequence). The CDR3 has 13 amino acids. CDR3 residues: CACSSGGTYEQYF. In DNA, the CDR3 is TGTGCCTGCAGTAGCGGGGGCACCTACGAGCAGTACTTC. The complete variable domain, with remaining parts taken from reference TRBV30 and TRBJ2-7, reads SQTIHQWPATLVQPVGSPLSLECTVEGTSNPNLYWYRQAAGRGLQLLFYSVGIGQISSEVPQNLSASRPQDRQFILSSKKLLLSDSGFYLCACSSGGTYEQYFGPGTRLTVT.